One and the same sample provided the 16 T cell receptor beta chains below, sequenced in a study of blood T cell repertoires in COVID-19. Produced via immunoSEQ multiplex PCR; TCRdb's table is partial and in-frame only. Among 250,000 to 300,000 clones listed, roughly four fifths were seen once. The source material was PBMCs or T cells enriched from blood (not recorded which). These receptors originate from a man aged 35 to 55 who had been exposed to COVID-19.

This chain uses TRBV19 with TRBJ2-7; 8 bases match TRBD1. The V gene's germline CDR1 is LNHDA and CDR2 SQIVND (reference sequence). The junction had 6 bases not matched to a gene; V was cut back by 4 bases and J by 7 bases. The length of the CDR3 is 13 residues. The CDR3 here is CASSTNGQGEQYF. Here the CDR3 DNA reads TGTGCCAGTAGTACTAACGGACAGGGTGAGCAGTACTTC. Filled out from reference TRBV19 and TRBJ2-7, the complete variable domain reads DGGITQSPKYLFRKEGQNVTLSCEQNLNHDAMYWYRQDPGQGLRLIYYSQIVNDFQKGDIAEGYSVSREKKESFPLTVTSAQKNPTAFYLCASSTNGQGEQYFGPGTRLTVT.

The rearrangement links TRBV5-8 to TRBJ2-3; no definite D call. Germline V lookup: CDR1 SGHTS, CDR2 YDEGEE. Trimming took 0 bases from V and 7 from J, leaving 6 bases between them. This CDR3 is 12 amino acids long. The CDR3 bases are TGTGCCAGCAGCTTGGCAGTAAATACGCAGTATTTT. This gives the protein CASSLAVNTQYF.

This chain links TRBV7-8 with TRBJ2-3, with D perhaps matching TRBD1 (5 bases). The V end was cut by 7 bases, the J end by 4 bases, with 15 bases between. The CDR3 runs to 14 residues. From germline, CDR1 is SGHVS and CDR2 FQNEAQ. The DNA of the CDR3 is TGTGCCAGCACCACGAGGCAGGGCCCAGATACGCAGTATTTT. As protein: CASTTRQGPDTQYF.

The rearrangement uses TRBV19 and TRBJ1-6, with no clear D. The CDR3 is 14 amino acids. Trimming removed 9 bases from V and 9 bases from J, with 18 bases in between. CDR1 and CDR2 from the germline V gene are LNHDA and SQIVND (reference sequence). The CDR3 protein is CASTEAPRVSPLHF. The CDR3 bases are TGTGCCAGCACAGAGGCGCCGCGGGTTTCACCCCTCCACTTT.

This chain uses TRBV18 with TRBJ2-6; D uncertain. The V and J ends lost 4 bases and 0 bases respectively, with 7 bases between them. The CDR3 totals 15 residues. CDR1 and CDR2 (germline): KGHSH, LQKENI. As DNA, the CDR3 is TGTGCCAGCTCACGAGGAAGCTCTGGGGCCAACGTCCTGACTTTC. It encodes CASSRGSSGANVLTF.

V and J are TRBV12-3 or TRBV12-4 and TRBJ1-2; a possible D gene is TRBD1 (6 bases). The ends were cut back, 3 bases at V and 7 bases at J, with 12 bases in the middle. This CDR3 is 13 amino acids long. The chain's CDR3 is CASSFSGVAGYTF. CDR3 nucleotides: TGTGCCAGCAGTTTCTCAGGGGTTGCTGGCTACACCTTC.

V gene TRBV9 combines with J gene TRBJ2-5; TRBD1 agrees at 8 bases. Germline V lookup: CDR1 SGDLS, CDR2 YYNGEE. V lost 4 bases to trimming and J lost 4 bases; unmatched junction nucleotides: 12. CDR3 length: 16 residues. The CDR3 region is CASSSGGRGGGETQYF. DNA of the CDR3: TGTGCCAGCAGCTCAGGGGGCAGGGGAGGAGGAGAGACCCAGTACTTC.

The V gene is TRBV14, the J gene TRBJ2-1; tentatively, D is TRBD1 (6 bases). The ends were cut back, 4 bases at V and 4 bases at J, with 17 bases in the middle. CDR3 size: 16 residues. Per germline, CDR1 SGHDN and CDR2 FVKESK. The chain's CDR3 is CASSPLGADVYNEQFF. The CDR3 nucleotides are TGTGCCAGCAGCCCCTTGGGGGCAGATGTTTACAATGAGCAGTTCTTC.

The genes are TRBV24-1 and TRBJ2-1, with D perhaps matching TRBD2 (6 bases). V gave up 4 bases and J gave up 4 bases, with 22 bases separating them. The CDR3 contains 18 residues. The germline CDR1 and CDR2 sequences are KGHDR and SFDVKD. CDR3 amino acids: CATSDGGGGARPYNEQFF. The CDR3, as DNA: TGTGCCACCAGTGACGGTGGGGGAGGAGCGCGGCCTTACAATGAGCAGTTCTTC.

The V gene is TRBV3-1 (or the pseudogene TRBV3-2), the J gene TRBJ1-4, with 7 nucleotides matching TRBD1. Germline values: CDR1 LGHDT, CDR2 YNNKEL (reference sequence). Trimming cost V 1 base and J 7 bases; bases outside gene matches: 6. This CDR3 has 15 amino acids. In DNA, the CDR3 is TGTGCCAGCAGCCAAGGTAGACAGGGCGGTGAAAAACTGTTTTTT. Translated: CASSQGRQGGEKLFF.

This rearrangement joins TRBV11-3 to TRBJ1-6, with unresolved D. V gave up 5 bases and J gave up 0 bases, with 8 bases separating them. The CDR3 loop spans 15 amino acids. In germline, CDR1 is SGHNT, CDR2 YENEEA. In DNA, the CDR3 is TGTGCCAGCAGCCTGACTTACTCCTATAATTCACCCCTCCACTTT. Its translation is CASSLTYSYNSPLHF.

The V call is TRBV6-6, the J call TRBJ2-1; no clear D gene. This CDR3 is built from 14 residues. V was pared by 0 bases and J by 6 bases, with 9 bases between. Looked up from germline, CDR1 is MNHNY and CDR2 is SVGAGI (reference sequence). CDR3 sequence: CASSYSMAVNEQFF. As DNA, the CDR3 is TGTGCCAGCAGTTACTCGATGGCCGTCAATGAGCAGTTCTTC.

As for this clone: Additional DNA sequences in this sample encode the identical CDR3. This sequence joins TRBV3-1 (or the pseudogene TRBV3-2) and TRBJ2-5; unclear D gene. Germline V CDR1 and CDR2: LGHDT, YNNKEL (reference sequence). This CDR3 spans 12 amino acids. Trimming took 2 bases from V and 5 from J, leaving 6 bases between them. CDR3 nucleotides: TGTGCCAGCAGCCAATCCTCCGAGACCCAGTACTTC. Amino acid sequence: CASSQSSETQYF.

This clone came up once. The chain uses TRBV7-9 and TRBJ2-7; 7 bases line up with TRBD1. The CDR3 spans 14 residues. Looked up from germline, CDR1 is SEHNR and CDR2 is FQNEAQ (reference sequence). The trim removed 1 base at V and 2 bases at J, leaving 2 bases unmatched. DNA for the CDR3: TGTGCCAGCAGCTTAGTAGGACAGGCCTACGAGCAGTACTTC. This encodes CASSLVGQAYEQYF.

The chain combines TRBV7-9 with TRBJ2-5; TRBD2 agrees at 7 bases. V shed 5 bases and J 4 bases; nucleotides not matched to a gene: 10. There are 15 residues in the CDR3. In germline, CDR1 is SEHNR, CDR2 FQNEAQ (reference sequence). CDR3 sequence reads: CASSLLAGLGETQYF. The DNA of the CDR3 is TGTGCCAGCAGCCTCTTAGCGGGTCTAGGAGAGACCCAGTACTTC.

V gene TRBV27 combines with J gene TRBJ1-5; no clear D. Germline CDR1 and CDR2: MNHEY and SMNVEV (reference sequence). Trimming took off 3 bases at V and 5 bases at J, with 14 bases between the two ends. The CDR3 loop spans 15 amino acids. CDR3: CASSFLAGIDQPQHF. The DNA for the CDR3 is TGTGCCAGCAGTTTTCTAGCCGGGATTGATCAGCCCCAGCATTTT.